This T cell receptor beta chain was obtained from a study of sequential checkpoint blockade in melanoma (dated by TCRdb to about 2019). Background on the whole study: Patients were randomized 1:1 to first-line nivolumab followed by ipilimumab (arm A) or ipilimumab followed by nivolumab (arm B). Maintenance nivolumab came after both trial sequences. DNA from about 90 melanoma tumor samples collected before treatment underwent TCRbeta immunosequencing. Around 22 patients had matched tumor biopsies taken before treatment and at week 13, after single-agent nivolumab (arm A) or ipilimumab (arm B). About 80% of the matched tumor biopsy pairs taken before and after treatment were from the same lesion.

In light of the paper, this sample's treatment or condition label describes: randomized to nivolumab then ipilimumab (arm A) or the reverse (arm B). None of the trial patients had been given prior DNA-damaging chemotherapy. Samples came from patients with melanoma in CheckMate 064, a randomized, open-label phase II trial of sequential checkpoint blockade. Genomic DNA from formalin-fixed paraffin-embedded (FFPE) tissue samples served as the input for tumor TCR sequencing. The study at large found these results: Among patients in arm A, the nivolumab-first arm, pretreatment tumor TIL clonality was associated with response (P = .04). Within-arm analyses of tumor T-cell fraction were constrained by small sample sizes and reduced statistical power. PD-L1 staining and CD8+ T-cell counts correlated with tumor T-cell fraction and clonality, whereas mutational load did not. Patients whose tumor T-cell fraction and clonality increased by week 13 were about 30 times more likely to achieve clinical benefit. Larger, independent patient cohorts are needed to validate the response-prediction model that combines TCR metrics and mutation burden.

With regard to this clone: No cognate antigen has been identified for it. One junction end disagrees with the germline gene, perhaps due to a read error.

TCRbeta CDR3 regions were immunosequenced from genomic DNA with the immunoSEQ Assay. Before high-throughput sequencing, genomic DNA was amplified using bias-controlled multiplex PCR. The paper's data handling went like this. To quantify the absolute abundance of each unique TCRbeta CDR3 region, the sequences were collapsed and filtered. Clonality, defined as 1 minus Pielou's evenness, was calculated using productive rearrangements only. Tumor T-cell fraction was calculated by normalizing TCRbeta template counts to usable DNA, which was estimated from several housekeeping genes. A previously published method was used to identify clones with significantly greater frequencies in on-treatment samples than in baseline samples. The table was pulled from immuneACCESS by TCRdb, which kept in-frame rearrangements only. Such tables lose some clones; where checked, under half of the loss comes from unresolved V genes, and the rest has no known cause. D and trimming come from the DNA, and the V and J calls and clone size come from that table. The sample table shows nearly 4,000 clones, and roughly a fifth are seen once. The leading ten clones occupy approximately 24% of the sample.

Spanning cysteine to phenylalanine, the CDR3 consists of 13 amino acids. Solely the CDR3 DNA is kept, with 39 bases framed from the first base. Based on the germline V gene, the CDR1 and CDR2 sequences are SGDLS and YYNGEE. The input for sequencing was tumor tissue (inferred from file names), taken from a patient given nivolumab and ipilimumab in sequence. The origin of this receptor is a human donor with melanoma. The rearrangement joined TRBV9 to TRBJ1-2; 8 junctional bases match TRBD1. The DNA sequence reads TGTGCCAACAGCTCCGGACAGGGCAGGGGCTACACCTTC. This sequence encodes CANSSGQGRGYTF.